Shown below are 8 T cell receptor beta chains from a single sample sequenced in a study of blood T cell repertoires in COVID-19. Libraries were prepared by immunoSEQ multiplex PCR; TCRdb keeps only in-frame clonotypes and omits some of them. The table shows about 310,000 clones, with around nine tenths occurring only once. The material sequenced was peripheral blood. The receptors shown here come from a man in his 70s with acute or convalescent COVID-19.

CDR3: CASSQDRRTGELFF. The CDR3 bases are TGCGCCAGCAGCCAAGATCGGAGGACCGGGGAGCTGTTTTTT. This sequence joins TRBV4-3 and TRBJ2-2; D possibly corresponds to TRBD2 (5 bases). V was cut by 0 bases and J by 5 bases, with 7 bases left in between. This CDR3 has 14 amino acids. CDR1 is LGHNA and CDR2 is YSLEER in the germline V gene.

V usage is TRBV30 and J usage is TRBJ2-2, with D maybe TRBD1 (6 bases). Germline assignment: CDR1 GTSNPN and CDR2 SVGIG (reference sequence). CDR3 length: 14 residues. V was trimmed by 5 bases and J by 6 bases, leaving 16 bases between them. The CDR3 spells CAWGTGSGAGELFF. The CDR3 bases are TGTGCCTGGGGAACAGGGTCCGGTGCCGGGGAGCTGTTTTTT.

This clone was found once. V is TRBV11-2 and J is TRBJ1-3, with a tentative D call TRBD1 (6 bases). Germline assignment: CDR1 SGHAT and CDR2 FQNNGV. Trimming stripped 5 bases from V and 1 base from J, with 9 bases between. This CDR3 contains 14 residues. Here the CDR3 reads CASSAQGSGNTIYF. The CDR3 region has the DNA TGTGCCAGCAGCGCTCAGGGGTCTGGAAACACCATATATTTT.

This clone was found once. The rearrangement uses TRBV18 and TRBJ1-1; D remains ambiguous. V was pared by 1 base and J by 6 bases, with 12 bases between. The CDR3 consists of 14 residues. Germline V gives CDR1 KGHSH, CDR2 LQKENI. The DNA for the CDR3 is TGTGCCAGCTCACCACTTTCAGGTGTAGCTGAAGCTTTCTTT. It encodes CASSPLSGVAEAFF.

The V call is TRBV6-5, the J call TRBJ1-5; D is ambiguous. Germline V lookup: CDR1 MNHEY, CDR2 SVGAGI. The CDR3 spans 15 residues. Between the trimmed V and J ends, which lost 0 bases and 2 bases, there was a span of 8 bases. The chain's CDR3 is CASSYSRGGNQPQHF. The CDR3 DNA reads as TGTGCCAGCAGTTACTCGAGAGGAGGCAATCAGCCCCAGCATTTT.

The gene calls are TRBV5-1 and TRBJ2-3; TRBD1 is a possible D gene (5 bases). Trimming stripped 2 bases from V and 6 bases from J, with 13 bases between. The CDR3 extends over 14 amino acids. CDR1 and CDR2 (germline): SGHRS, YFSETQ. CDR3 in amino acids: CASSLDSLGDTQYF. CDR3 nucleotide sequence: TGCGCCAGCAGCTTAGACAGTTTGGGCGATACGCAGTATTTT.

This clone came up once. The genes are TRBV10-1 and TRBJ2-7; TRBD2 matches at 10 bases. J lost 6 bases, V lost 0 bases, and 11 bases had no gene match. This CDR3 contains 17 residues. Per germline, CDR1 WNHNN and CDR2 SYGVQD (reference sequence). In DNA, the CDR3 is TGCGCCAGCAGTGAGTCAATGGTCAGCGGGAGGGTCGCCGAGCAGTACTTC. Its translation: CASSESMVSGRVAEQYF.

This chain uses TRBV10-1 with TRBJ1-5, with D possibly TRBD1 on 6 matching bases. Per germline, CDR1 WNHNN and CDR2 SYGVQD (reference sequence). Trimming took off 7 bases at V and 6 bases at J, with 19 bases between the two ends. CDR3 length equals 15 residues. The chain's CDR3 is CASTTGGATGQPQHF. The CDR3 nucleotides read TGCGCCAGCACGACGGGGGGGGCCACGGGTCAGCCCCAGCATTTT.